This note documents a single TCR beta chain sequence. As yet, its antigen is unknown. The data were taken from a study of CXCR3-negative and CXCR3-positive naive CD8 T cells. Study-level background: For each library, about 1.5 +/- 0.3 million TRB reads were obtained, some 130 million in total.

Regarding the study as a whole: In naive cells, CXCR3-negative and CXCR3-positive subsets had similar TRBV-TRBJ usage; memory cells differed. The naive subsets expressed comparable surface CD5, and the authors inferred TCR strength from TRB CDR3 properties. Cryopreservation partially lowered CXCR3 expression, so most assays used fresh PBMCs. CXCR3-expressing naive cells carried TRB CDR3s more hydrophobic than those of CXCR3-negative naive cells.

This CDR3 comprises 16 residues. The authors prepared UMI-labeled TRB cDNA libraries by 5' RACE. TCRdb derives one entry per CDR3 protein from the 5' RACE reads, leaving out DNA. The sample holds 120,000 or so distinct CDR3 sequences. The sequencing input was naive CXCR3+ CD8+ T cells from blood. The sample's subset: CD45RO-CCR7+CD27+CD95- naive CD8+ T cells expressing CXCR3 (TNR3+). The chain joins TRBV12-3 or TRBV12-4 to TRBJ1-1. This sequence was found in a human donor in good health. Some clones in this sample may be carry-over from other donors' samples. CDR3 amino acids: CASSPPPVNQNTEAFF.